Following are 9 T cell receptor beta chains from one sample sequenced in a study of Tregs in tolerant kidney transplant recipients. The nonmyeloablative bone marrow transplants came from related graft donors, with transient mixed chimerism. Sequencing used immunoSEQ multiplex PCR; TCRdb keeps in-frame clones, though not all of them. The table for this sample gives under 35,000 clones. Sequences were derived from CD4+ T cells from blood (PBMCs), sampled 24 months after the transplant. Receptors were obtained from a human patient who received a combined kidney and bone marrow transplant. Some T cells may originate from the graft donor.

On this clone: The read terminates 3 residues before the CDR3 end, so the remaining end is supplied by the germline J gene. J is TRBJ2-3 and V is TRBV6-2 or TRBV6-3, with D possibly matching TRBD2 (5 bases). The CDR3 consists of 14 residues. Germline CDR1 reads MNHEY; CDR2 reads SVGEGT. The V and J ends lost 7 bases and 0 bases respectively, with 11 bases between them. The CDR3 here is CASTAGSSTDTQYF. CDR3 DNA (partial): TGTGCCAGCACGGCGGGTTCTAGCACAGATACG.

This clone is called medium-sized based on its frequency. The part of the CDR3 DNA that was read is TGCAGCGTTGGGGACAGTTGGGCAGACTATGGC. It codes for CSVGDSWADYG. The full CDR3 reads CSVGDSWADYGYTF. V and J are TRBV29-1 and TRBJ1-2, with TRBD1 matching 7 bases. Read data end 3 residues before the CDR3 end; the end is taken from the germline J gene. Looked up from germline, CDR1 is SQVTM and CDR2 is ANQGSEA. V shed 4 bases, J shed 3 bases, and the junction held 8 bases outside the gene matches. CDR3 size: 14 residues. Supplemented by reference TRBV29-1 and TRBJ1-2, the full variable domain reads SAVISQKPSRDICQRGTSLTIQCQVDSQVTMMFWYRQQPGQSLTLIATANQGSEATYESGFVIDKFPISRPNLTFSTLTVSNMSPEDSSIYLCSVGDSWADYGYTFGSGTRLTVV.

For this clone: The sequenced fragment ends 3 residues before the CDR3 boundary, so the rest is inferred from the germline J gene. The V and J genes are TRBV5-1 and TRBJ2-3; D may be TRBD2 (6 bases). The germline gives CDR1 SGHRS, CDR2 YFSETQ. The germline V and J ends were trimmed by 2 bases and 6 bases, with 25 bases remaining between them. The CDR3 extends over 18 amino acids. The CDR3 spells CASSFPWQIGAGMDTQYF. CDR3 DNA (partial): TGCGCCAGCAGCTTTCCTTGGCAGATTGGCGCGGGAATGGATACG.

Notes on this clone: Read sequence stops 3 residues before the CDR3 end, and the germline J gene provides the missing end. The chain links TRBV18 to TRBJ2-5, with 10 bases lining up with TRBD2. Germline V gene sequence: CDR1 KGHSH, CDR2 LQKENI. V was clipped by 2 bases and J by 5 bases; unmatched bases: 5. The CDR3 contains 15 residues. The CDR3 spells CASSPSTSGVETQYF. The covered CDR3 bases are TGTGCCAGCTCACCAAGTACTAGCGGGGTGGAGACC.

As to this clone: Read coverage stops 3 residues before the CDR3 terminus; the germline J gene supplies the remainder. The gene calls are TRBV11-2 and TRBJ2-2; D gene ambiguous. Germline CDR1 reads SGHAT; CDR2 reads FQNNGV. The germline V and J ends were trimmed by 5 bases and 5 bases, with 12 bases remaining between them. This CDR3 spans 14 amino acids. CDR3 amino acids: CASSNLLYTGELFF. The CDR3 bases that were read are TGTGCCAGCAGCAACTTACTGTATACCGGGGAG.

As regards this clone: The CDR3 end falls 3 residues outside the read, so it is completed with the germline J gene. The chain joins TRBV18 to TRBJ2-7; TRBD2 agrees at 7 bases. The CDR3 loop spans 15 amino acids. Germline V gene sequence: CDR1 KGHSH, CDR2 LQKENI. Trimming took 0 bases from V and 0 from J; bases not matched to a gene: 2. The part of the CDR3 DNA that was read is TGTGCCAGCTCACCACCTAGCGGGTCCTCCTACGAG. Encoded protein: CASSPPSGSSYE. The whole CDR3 protein reads CASSPPSGSSYEQYF.

In the case of this clone: Sequencing ends 3 residues short of the CDR3 end; the germline J gene provides the rest. The gene calls are TRBV11-2 and TRBJ2-7, with TRBD1 identical over 10 bases. This CDR3 comprises 14 residues. Germline CDR1 SGHAT, CDR2 FQNNGV. J gave up 3 bases and V 3 bases, and 2 bases lay outside the gene matches. The covered CDR3 bases are TGTGCCAGCAGCTTGGACAGGGGGGGCTACGAG. The encoded protein is CASSLDRGGYE. The whole CDR3 reads CASSLDRGGYEQYF. The full variable domain, its missing parts supplied by reference TRBV11-2 and TRBJ2-7, is EAGVAQSPRYKIIEKRQSVAFWCNPISGHATLYWYQQILGQGPKLLIQFQNNGVVDDSQLPKDRFSAERLKGVDSTLKIQPAKLEDSAVYLCASSLDRGGYEQYFGPGTRLTVT.

About this clone: The CDR3 end falls 3 residues outside the read, so it is completed with the germline J gene. The rearrangement links TRBV20-1 to TRBJ2-2; TRBD2 matches at 9 bases. V trimming: 6 bases; J trimming: 3 bases; junction bases outside the gene matches: 8. Germline V lookup: CDR1 DFQATT, CDR2 SNEGSKA (reference sequence). The length of the CDR3 is 15 residues. CDR3 DNA, as far as it was read: TGCAGTGCCAGGGGCCTAGCGGGGTACACCGGGGAG. Residues: CSARGLAGYTGE. The full CDR3 reads CSARGLAGYTGELFF.

Notes on this clone: The read comes to an end 3 residues before the CDR3 does, leaving the germline J gene to fill in the end. This chain connects TRBV5-1 to TRBJ2-2, with a weak D call TRBD2 (6 bases). With 0 bases removed from V and 0 bases from J, the gap between germline ends came to 9 bases. CDR1 SGHRS and CDR2 YFSETQ come from the germline V gene. This CDR3 comprises 16 residues. CDR3 DNA (partial): TGCGCCAGCAGCTTGGTAGGAGGGGCGAACACCGGGGAG. This translates into CASSLVGGANTGE. Given in full, the CDR3 is CASSLVGGANTGELFF.